This T cell receptor beta chain was documented in a study of immune heterogeneity within non-small cell lung tumors. Study results and caveats: Individual patients' high-frequency T-cell receptor beta clonotypes were largely distinct from one another. While identical dominant CDR3 beta clonotypes recurred across tumor sites within a patient, high-frequency clones unique to individual sites also appeared. Local tumor mutational burden, with an R of approximately 0.36, correlated moderately but significantly with local T-cell clonality.

Multiplex PCR with 32 V and 13 J primers amplified TCR beta CDR3. TCRdb used MiXCR to reprocess the multiplex PCR reads, holding one entry per CDR3 protein. The sample holds about 2,900 distinct CDR3 sequences; 20% to 25% are singletons and the top ten take 15% to 20%. CDR1 is DFQATT and CDR2 is SNEGSKA in the germline V gene (reference sequence). The CDR3 runs 18 residues. The ends lost 0 bases at V and 4 bases at J; junction bases unmatched: 13. With approximately 0.6 ug used per sample, the template was genomic DNA from bulk tumor. Surgical sampling yielded several biopsies per primary tumor (spaced far apart). Samples came from untreated patients having curative surgery for newly diagnosed non-small cell lung cancer. Of note for this clonotype: Its antigen remains unknown.

The rearrangement uses TRBV20-1 and TRBJ2-1; 9 nucleotides align to TRBD2. The receptor was isolated from a man aged 60 to 69 with non-small cell lung cancer. Sequenced material: lung tumor tissue. The CDR3 loop reads CSARDKTGLANIYNEQFF. As DNA, the CDR3 is TGCAGTGCTAGAGATAAAACGGGACTAGCTAATATTTACAATGAGCAGTTCTTC.